The rows below give T cell receptor beta chains drawn from one sample of a study of a mutant IDH1 vaccine in newly diagnosed glioma. Libraries were prepared by immunoSEQ multiplex PCR; TCRdb keeps only in-frame clonotypes and omits some of them. The data show approximately 70,000 clones, 79% seen once. The sample was PBMCs, taken from a glioma patient treated with radiotherapy, temozolomide or both. Source of these receptors: a man aged 50 or older with glioma. Each CDR3 is given with its conserved first and last residue. A D gene is named only where the DNA matches it firmly. Some rows have no size entry. The others give once, few or many, or a class for an expanded clone.

clone size,D gene,V gene,J gene,CDR3 DNA,CDR3 protein
-,-,TRBV7-9,TRBJ1-6,TGTGCCAGCAGCTCCTCGGGATCCGATTCACCCCTCCACTTT,CASSSSGSDSPLHF
-,-,TRBV7-2,TRBJ2-1,TGTGCCAGCAGCCCTACAGGGCTCTTCTCCTACAATGAGCAGTTCTTC,CASSPTGLFSYNEQFF
once,TRBD1,TRBV5-6,TRBJ2-4,TGTGCCAGCAGCTTGGAGGGACAGCCCAAAAACATTCAGTACTTC,CASSLEGQPKNIQYF
-,-,TRBV30,TRBJ2-2,TGTGCCTGGAGTCCCCCGGGGGTAGTGGGCACCGGGGAGCTGTTTTTT,CAWSPPGVVGTGELFF
few,-,TRBV6-5,TRBJ2-2,TGTGCCAGCACCCTAGGGGGGAACACCGGGGAGCTGTTTTTT,CASTLGGNTGELFF
-,-,TRBV19,TRBJ2-7,TGTGCCAGTAGTATTACGGGGGTCGTCTACGAGCAGTACTTC,CASSITGVVYEQYF
few,-,TRBV6-1,TRBJ2-1,TGTGCTCTTGGGACATACTCCGGCAATGAGCAGTTCTTC,CALGTYSGNEQFF
few,TRBD1,TRBV5-1,TRBJ2-5,TGCGCCAGCAGCTTCGGACAGGGAGGGACCCAGTACTTC,CASSFGQGGTQYF
-,TRBD2,TRBV11-3,TRBJ2-2,TGTGCCAGCAGCAAGCGACTAGCGGATCAATCCGGGGAGCTGTTTTTT,CASSKRLADQSGELFF
once,-,TRBV9,TRBJ2-5,TGTGCCAGCAGCGGGGGACCCCGCCAAGAGACCCAGTACTTC,CASSGGPRQETQYF
-,TRBD1,TRBV5-4,TRBJ1-1,TGTGCCAGCAGCTCCTTGGACAGGGCGAACACTGAAGCTTTCTTT,CASSSLDRANTEAFF
-,-,TRBV2,TRBJ1-5,TGTGCCAGCAGTGGACCCATTCCAGACTTCTATAGCAATCAGCCCCAGCATTTT,CASSGPIPDFYSNQPQHF
-,TRBD1,TRBV5-6,TRBJ1-5,TGTGCCAGCAGCTTGGGACAGGGAGGACAGCCCCAGCATTTT,CASSLGQGGQPQHF
-,-,TRBV4-3,TRBJ2-2,TGCGCCAGCAGCCAAGTTATATGGGACACCGGGGAGCTGTTTTTT,CASSQVIWDTGELFF
-,-,TRBV5-5,TRBJ2-7,TGTGCCAGCAGCTTGAGGCAGGGGTCGTACGAGCAGTACTTC,CASSLRQGSYEQYF
-,-,TRBV10-3,TRBJ1-2,TGTGCCATCAGTGACAAGTTCGCTGGCTATGGCTACACCTTC,CAISDKFAGYGYTF